The T cell receptor (beta chain) under discussion was sequenced for a study of identical twins. Trimming took 5 bases from V and 5 from J, leaving 6 bases between them. This CDR3 has 11 residues. Looked up from germline, CDR1 is LNHDA and CDR2 is SQIVND (reference sequence). This clonotype showed up just a few times. TCRdb re-called the 5' RACE reads with MiXCR, one entry per CDR3 protein. The sample includes 200,000 or so distinct CDR3 sequences, 15% to 20% of them seen just once. This same sample was also taken into another study, of T cells expressing NK-cell markers. From that paper: It was sorted CD3+CD56-NKG2C+, CD3+CD56+NKG2C- and CD3+CD56+NKG2C+ T cells that provided the TCR beta repertoires. Sequencing covered eight donors, seven HCMV-seropositive and one seronegative.

The genes are TRBV19 and TRBJ1-1; D ambiguous. This receptor was identified in a woman aged 18-29 years in good health. Sequencing used CD8+ T cells sorted from blood. The CDR3 DNA reads as TGTGCCAGTAGTTCCATAACTGAAGCTTTCTTT. Encoded protein: CASSSITEAFF.